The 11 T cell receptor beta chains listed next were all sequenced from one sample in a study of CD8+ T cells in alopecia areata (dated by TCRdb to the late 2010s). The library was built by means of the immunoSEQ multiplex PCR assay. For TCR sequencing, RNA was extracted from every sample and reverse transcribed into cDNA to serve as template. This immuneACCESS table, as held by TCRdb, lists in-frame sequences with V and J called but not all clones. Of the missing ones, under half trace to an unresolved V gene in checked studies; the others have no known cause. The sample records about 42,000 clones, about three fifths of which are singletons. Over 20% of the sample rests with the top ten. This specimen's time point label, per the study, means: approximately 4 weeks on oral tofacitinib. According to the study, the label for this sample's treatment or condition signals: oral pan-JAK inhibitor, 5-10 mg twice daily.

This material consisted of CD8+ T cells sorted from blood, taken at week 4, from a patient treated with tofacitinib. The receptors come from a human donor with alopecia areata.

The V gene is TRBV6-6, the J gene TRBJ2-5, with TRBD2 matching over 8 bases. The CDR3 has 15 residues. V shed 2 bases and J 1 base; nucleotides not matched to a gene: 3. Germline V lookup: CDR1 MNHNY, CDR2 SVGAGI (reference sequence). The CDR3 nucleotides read TGTGCCAGCAGTTACAAGCGGGGGATCCAAGAGACCCAGTACTTC. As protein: CASSYKRGIQETQYF.

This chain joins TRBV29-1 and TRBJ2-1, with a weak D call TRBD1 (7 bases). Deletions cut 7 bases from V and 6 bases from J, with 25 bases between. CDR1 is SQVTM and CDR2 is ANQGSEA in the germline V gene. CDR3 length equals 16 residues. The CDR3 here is CSGRESLDRPLNEQFF. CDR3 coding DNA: TGCAGCGGGAGGGAGAGCCTGGACAGGCCACTCAATGAGCAGTTCTTC.

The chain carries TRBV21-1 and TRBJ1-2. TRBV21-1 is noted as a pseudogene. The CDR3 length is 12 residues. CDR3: CASSKAGSGYTF. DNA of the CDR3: TGTGCCAGCAGCAAAGCGGGGTCTGGCTACACCTTC.

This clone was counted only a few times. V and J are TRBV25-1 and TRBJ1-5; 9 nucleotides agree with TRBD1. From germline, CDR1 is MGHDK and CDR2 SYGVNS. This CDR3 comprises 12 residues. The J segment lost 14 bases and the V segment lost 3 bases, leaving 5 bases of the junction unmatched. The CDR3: CASSDTWDREHF. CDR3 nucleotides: TGTGCCAGCAGTGATACATGGGACAGGGAGCATTTT. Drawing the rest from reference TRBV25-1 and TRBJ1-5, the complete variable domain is EADIYQTPRYLVIGTGKKITLECSQTMGHDKMYWYQQDPGMELHLIHYSYGVNSTEKGDLSSESTVSRIRTEHFPLTLESARPSHTSQYLCASSDTWDREHFGDGTRLSIL.

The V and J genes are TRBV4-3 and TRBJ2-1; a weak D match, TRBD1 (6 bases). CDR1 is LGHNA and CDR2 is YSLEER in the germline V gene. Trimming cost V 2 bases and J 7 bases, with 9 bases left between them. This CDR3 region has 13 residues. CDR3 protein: CASSQQQGNEQFF. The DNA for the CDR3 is TGCGCCAGCAGCCAACAACAGGGTAATGAGCAGTTCTTC.

The CDR3 reads CASSYTSGGADTQYF. In DNA form, the CDR3 reads TGTGCCAGCAGTTATACTAGCGGGGGGGCAGATACGCAGTATTTT. The genes are TRBV6-4 and TRBJ2-3, with 13 bases aligning to TRBD2. The CDR3 has 15 residues. Germline CDR1 is MRHNA and CDR2 is SNTAGT. Trimming removed 5 bases from V and 4 bases from J; junction bases left unmatched: 3.

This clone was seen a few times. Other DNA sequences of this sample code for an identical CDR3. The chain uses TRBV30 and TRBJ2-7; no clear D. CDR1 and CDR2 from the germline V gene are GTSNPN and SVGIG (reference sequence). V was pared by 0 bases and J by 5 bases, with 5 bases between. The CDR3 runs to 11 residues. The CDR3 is CAWSVSDEQYF. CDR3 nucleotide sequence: TGTGCCTGGAGTGTATCCGACGAGCAGTACTTC. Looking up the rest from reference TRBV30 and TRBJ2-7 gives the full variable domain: SQTIHQWPATLVQPVGSPLSLECTVEGTSNPNLYWYRQAAGRGLQLLFYSVGIGQISSEVPQNLSASRPQDRQFILSSKKLLLSDSGFYLCAWSVSDEQYFGPGTRLTVT.

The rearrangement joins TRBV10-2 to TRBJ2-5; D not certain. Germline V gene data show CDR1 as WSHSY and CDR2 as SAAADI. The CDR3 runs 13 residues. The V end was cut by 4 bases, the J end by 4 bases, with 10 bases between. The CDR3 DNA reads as TGCGCCAGCAGTGTCTCCGGTCCAGAGACCCAGTACTTC. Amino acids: CASSVSGPETQYF.

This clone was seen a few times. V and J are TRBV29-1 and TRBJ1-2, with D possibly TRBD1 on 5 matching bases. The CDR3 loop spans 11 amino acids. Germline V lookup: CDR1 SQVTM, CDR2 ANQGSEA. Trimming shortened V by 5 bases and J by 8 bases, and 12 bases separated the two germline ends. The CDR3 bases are TGCAGCGTTTCAGGGATCGGGGGCTACACCTTC. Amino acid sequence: CSVSGIGGYTF. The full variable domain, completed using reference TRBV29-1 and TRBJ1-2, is SAVISQKPSRDICQRGTSLTIQCQVDSQVTMMFWYRQQPGQSLTLIATANQGSEATYESGFVIDKFPISRPNLTFSTLTVSNMSPEDSSIYLCSVSGIGGYTFGSGTRLTVV.

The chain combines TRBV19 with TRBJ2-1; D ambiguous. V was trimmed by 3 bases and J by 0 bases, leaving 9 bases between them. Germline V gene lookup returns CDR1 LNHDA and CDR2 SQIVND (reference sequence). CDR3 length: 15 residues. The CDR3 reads CASSIKQSSYNEQFF. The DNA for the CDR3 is TGTGCCAGTAGTATTAAGCAGAGCTCCTACAATGAGCAGTTCTTC.

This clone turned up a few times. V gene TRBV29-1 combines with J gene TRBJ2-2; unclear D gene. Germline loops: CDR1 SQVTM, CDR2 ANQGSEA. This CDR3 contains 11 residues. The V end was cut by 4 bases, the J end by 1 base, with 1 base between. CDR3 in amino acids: CSVVNTGELFF. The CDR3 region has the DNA TGCAGCGTTGTGAACACCGGGGAGCTGTTTTTT.